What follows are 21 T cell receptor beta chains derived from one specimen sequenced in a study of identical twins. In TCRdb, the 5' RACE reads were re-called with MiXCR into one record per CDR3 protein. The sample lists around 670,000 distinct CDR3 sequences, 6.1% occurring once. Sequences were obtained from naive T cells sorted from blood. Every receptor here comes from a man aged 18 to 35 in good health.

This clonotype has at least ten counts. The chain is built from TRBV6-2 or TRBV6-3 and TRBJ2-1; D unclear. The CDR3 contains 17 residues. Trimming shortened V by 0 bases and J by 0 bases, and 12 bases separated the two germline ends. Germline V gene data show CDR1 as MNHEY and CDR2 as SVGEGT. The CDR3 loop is CASSYSPRMNSYNEQFF. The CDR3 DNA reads TGTGCCAGCAGTTACTCCCCCCGAATGAACTCCTACAATGAGCAGTTCTTC.

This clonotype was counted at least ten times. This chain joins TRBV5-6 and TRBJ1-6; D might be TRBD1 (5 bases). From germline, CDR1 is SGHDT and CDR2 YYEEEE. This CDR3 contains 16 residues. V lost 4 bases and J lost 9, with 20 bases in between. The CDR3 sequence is CASSDGAFAAVSPLHF. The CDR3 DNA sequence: TGTGCCAGCAGCGACGGGGCATTTGCCGCGGTTTCACCCCTCCACTTT.

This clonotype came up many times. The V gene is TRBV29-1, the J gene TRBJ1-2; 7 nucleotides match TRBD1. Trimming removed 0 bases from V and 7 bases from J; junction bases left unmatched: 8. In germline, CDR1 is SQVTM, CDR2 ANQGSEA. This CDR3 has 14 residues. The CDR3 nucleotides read TGCAGCGTTGAAGATCAAGGGGGCGACGGTGGCTACACCTTC. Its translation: CSVEDQGGDGGYTF.

The chain's CDR3 is CASSGRGNSGANVLTF. CDR3 in DNA: TGCGCCAGCAGCGGCCGGGGTAACTCTGGGGCCAACGTCCTGACTTTC. The V call is TRBV5-1, the J call TRBJ2-6, with D possibly matching TRBD2 (5 bases). The V and J ends lost 4 bases and 0 bases respectively, with 11 bases between them. This CDR3 is built from 16 residues. Looked up from germline, CDR1 is SGHRS and CDR2 is YFSETQ.

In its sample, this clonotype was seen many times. The CDR3 here is CSAAGYLSYNEQFF. The CDR3 DNA reads TGCAGTGCCGCCGGCTACCTGAGCTACAATGAGCAGTTCTTC. The rearrangement uses TRBV20-1 and TRBJ2-1; no clear D. With 6 bases removed from V and 3 bases from J, the gap between germline ends came to 15 bases. CDR1 and CDR2 from the germline V gene are DFQATT and SNEGSKA (reference sequence). The CDR3 is 14 amino acids.

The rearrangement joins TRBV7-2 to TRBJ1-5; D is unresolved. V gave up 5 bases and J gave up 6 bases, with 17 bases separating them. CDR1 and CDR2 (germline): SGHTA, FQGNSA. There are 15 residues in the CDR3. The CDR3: CASSPWTGGSQPQHF. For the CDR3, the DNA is TGTGCCAGCAGCCCCTGGACCGGCGGGTCTCAGCCCCAGCATTTT.

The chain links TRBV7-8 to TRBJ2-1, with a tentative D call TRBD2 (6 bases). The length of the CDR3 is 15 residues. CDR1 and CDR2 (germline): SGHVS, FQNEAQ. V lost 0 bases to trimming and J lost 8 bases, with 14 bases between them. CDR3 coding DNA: TGTGCCAGCAGCTTAGCTGGGACGGGGGTCGATGAGCAGTTCTTC. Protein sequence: CASSLAGTGVDEQFF. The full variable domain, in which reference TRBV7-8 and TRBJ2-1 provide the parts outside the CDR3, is GAGVSQSPRYKVAKRGQDVALRCDPISGHVSLFWYQQALGQGPEFLTYFQNEAQLDKSGLPSDRFFAERPEGSVSTLKIQRTQQEDSAVYLCASSLAGTGVDEQFFGPGTRLTVL.

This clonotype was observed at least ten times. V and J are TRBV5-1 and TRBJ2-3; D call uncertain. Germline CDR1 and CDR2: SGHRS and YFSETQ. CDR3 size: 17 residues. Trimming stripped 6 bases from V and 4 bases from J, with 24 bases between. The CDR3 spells CASNKVEVARFADTQYF. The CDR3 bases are TGCGCCAGCAATAAGGTTGAGGTAGCACGATTTGCAGATACGCAGTATTTT.

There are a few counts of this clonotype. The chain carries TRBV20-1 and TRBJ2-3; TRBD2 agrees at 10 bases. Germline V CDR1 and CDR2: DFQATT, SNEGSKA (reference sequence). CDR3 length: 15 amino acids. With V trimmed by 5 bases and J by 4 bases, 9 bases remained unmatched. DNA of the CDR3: TGCAGTGCTGACACTAGCGGGACAAGTTCAGATACGCAGTATTTT. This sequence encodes CSADTSGTSSDTQYF.

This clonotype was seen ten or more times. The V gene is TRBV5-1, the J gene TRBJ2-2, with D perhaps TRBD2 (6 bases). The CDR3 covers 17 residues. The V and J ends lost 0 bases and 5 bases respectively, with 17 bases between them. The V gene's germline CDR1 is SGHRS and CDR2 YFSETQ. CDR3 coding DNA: TGCGCCAGCAGCTTGGAGCCGGGGACTTTCGGGACCGGGGAGCTGTTTTTT. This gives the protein CASSLEPGTFGTGELFF.

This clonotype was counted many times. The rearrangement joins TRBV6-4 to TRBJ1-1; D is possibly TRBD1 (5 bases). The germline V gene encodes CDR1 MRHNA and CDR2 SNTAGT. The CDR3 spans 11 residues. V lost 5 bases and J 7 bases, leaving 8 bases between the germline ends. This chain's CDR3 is CASSYQGEAFF. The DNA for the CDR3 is TGTGCCAGCAGTTATCAGGGTGAAGCTTTCTTT.

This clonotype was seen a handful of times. CDR3 residues: CSVGGYADTQYF. In nucleotides, the CDR3 is TGCAGCGTTGGGGGATACGCAGATACGCAGTATTTT. The V and J genes are TRBV29-1 and TRBJ2-3; no firm D call. The germline gives CDR1 SQVTM, CDR2 ANQGSEA. This CDR3 comprises 12 residues. Trimming removed 4 bases from V and 4 bases from J, with 9 bases in between.

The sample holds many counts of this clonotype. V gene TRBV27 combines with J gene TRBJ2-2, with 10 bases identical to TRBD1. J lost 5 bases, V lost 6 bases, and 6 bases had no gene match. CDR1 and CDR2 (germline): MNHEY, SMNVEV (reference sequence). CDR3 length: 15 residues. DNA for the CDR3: TGTGCCAGCAGCCGGGACAGGGGATGGACCGGGGAGCTGTTTTTT. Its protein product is CASSRDRGWTGELFF.

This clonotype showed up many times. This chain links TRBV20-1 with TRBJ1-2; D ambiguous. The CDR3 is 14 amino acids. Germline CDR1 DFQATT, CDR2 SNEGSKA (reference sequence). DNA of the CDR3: TGCAGAGTTGGGGAGTACCGCGCTAACTATGGCTACACCTTC. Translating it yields CRVGEYRANYGYTF.

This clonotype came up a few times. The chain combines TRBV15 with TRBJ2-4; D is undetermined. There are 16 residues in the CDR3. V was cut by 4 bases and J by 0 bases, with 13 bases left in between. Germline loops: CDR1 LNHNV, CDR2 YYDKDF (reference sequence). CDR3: CATSKGAGLAKNIQYF. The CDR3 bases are TGTGCCACCAGCAAGGGCGCCGGCCTAGCCAAAAACATTCAGTACTTC.

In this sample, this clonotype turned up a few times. As DNA, the CDR3 is TGTGCCAGCAGTTACTCTTGGGGAATCTCCTACAATGAGCAGTTCTTC. Its translation is CASSYSWGISYNEQFF. V and J are TRBV6-2 or TRBV6-3 and TRBJ2-1; D gene unclear. Germline V lookup: CDR1 MNHEY, CDR2 SVGEGT. The CDR3 covers 16 residues. The V and J ends lost 0 bases and 0 bases respectively, with 9 bases between them.

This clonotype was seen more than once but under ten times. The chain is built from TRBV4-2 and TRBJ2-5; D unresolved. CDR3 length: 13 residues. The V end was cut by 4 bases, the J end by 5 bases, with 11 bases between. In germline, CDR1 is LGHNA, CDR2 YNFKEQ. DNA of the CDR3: TGTGCCAGCAGCCCTGACGCCTGGGAGACCCAGTACTTC. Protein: CASSPDAWETQYF.

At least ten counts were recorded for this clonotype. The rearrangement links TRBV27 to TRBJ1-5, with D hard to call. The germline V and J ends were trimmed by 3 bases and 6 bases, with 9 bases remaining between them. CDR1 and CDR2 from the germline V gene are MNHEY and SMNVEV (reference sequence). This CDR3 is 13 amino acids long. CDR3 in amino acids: CASSFTMGQPQHF. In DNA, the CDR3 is TGTGCCAGCAGTTTCACCATGGGTCAGCCCCAGCATTTT.

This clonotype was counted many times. CDR3 amino acids: CASSHRGNEKLFF. In DNA form, the CDR3 reads TGTGCCAGCAGCCACAGGGGCAATGAAAAACTGTTTTTT. J is TRBJ1-4 and V is TRBV3-1, with a possible D match to TRBD1 (6 bases). Trimming left V 3 bases short and J 5 bases short, with 7 bases between. There are 13 residues in the CDR3. Per the germline V gene, CDR1 is LGHDT and CDR2 is YNNKEL (reference sequence).

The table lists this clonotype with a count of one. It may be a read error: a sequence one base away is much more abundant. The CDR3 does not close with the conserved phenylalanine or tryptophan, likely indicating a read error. The CDR3 spells CASSLRTGPETQYL. The CDR3 coding sequence is TGTGCCAGCAGTCTCAGGACAGGGCCAGAGACCCAGTACTTG. The V gene is TRBV12-3 or TRBV12-4, the J gene TRBJ2-5, with 8 nucleotides matching TRBD1. V dropped 5 bases and J dropped 4; count of bases not matched to a gene: 6. This CDR3 spans 14 amino acids.

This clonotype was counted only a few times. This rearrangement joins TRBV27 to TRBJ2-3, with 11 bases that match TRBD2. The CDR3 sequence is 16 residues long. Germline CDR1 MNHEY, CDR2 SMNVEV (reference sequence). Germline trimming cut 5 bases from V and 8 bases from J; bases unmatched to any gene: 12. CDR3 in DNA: TGTGCCAGCAGTATACTTAGCGGGAGGGCAGAAGTTACGCAGTATTTT. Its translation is CASSILSGRAEVTQYF.